Listed here are 3 T cell receptor beta chains from one sample, sequenced in a study of shared T cell receptors in the human thymus. The repertoire was sequenced with immunoSEQ multiplex PCR; TCRdb's copy has only in-frame clones and lacks some. The repertoire holds hundreds of thousands of clones, with approximately 89% as singletons. These data also formed part of another study, on human thymus T cells.

The sample was thymocytes. These receptors came from a boy less than two years old with a congenital heart defect.

This sequence joins TRBV2 and TRBJ2-7; no reliable D call. V was pared by 3 bases and J by 4 bases, with 10 bases between. CDR1 is SNHLY and CDR2 is FYNNEI in the germline V gene. The CDR3 spans 13 residues. CDR3 DNA sequence: TGTGCCAGCAGTGATACGCGCGCTTACGAGCAGTACTTC. This encodes CASSDTRAYEQYF.

In this sample, this clone turned up once. The genes are TRBV28 and TRBJ2-3; D remains unclear. Germline V lookup: CDR1 MDHEN, CDR2 SYDVKM. The CDR3 is 15 residues long. V dropped 5 bases and J dropped 1 base, with 13 bases sitting between them. CDR3 DNA sequence: TGTGCCAGCAGTCCTACTAACACTTGCACAGATACGCAGTATTTT. Amino acid sequence: CASSPTNTCTDTQYF.

The V call is TRBV4-1, the J call TRBJ2-7; 8 positions agree with TRBD1. Trimming took 2 bases from V and 4 from J; bases not matched to a gene: 16. Per germline, CDR1 MGHRA and CDR2 YSYEKL. This CDR3 is built from 18 residues. The CDR3 loop reads CASSQRAGQGKVPYEQYF. In nucleotides, the CDR3 is TGCGCCAGCAGCCAACGAGCAGGACAGGGAAAAGTACCTTACGAGCAGTACTTC.